These 24 T cell receptor beta chains were all obtained from the same sample, sequenced in a study of CD8+ T cells in alopecia areata. The authors extracted RNA and reverse transcribed it into cDNA as the sequencing template. TCRdb's copy holds only in-frame clones and misses some; the assay was immunoSEQ multiplex PCR. The repertoire holds approximately 58,000 clones, with roughly 45% as singletons. Sequenced input: NKG2D-low CD8+ T cells sorted from blood. Receptors were obtained from a human donor with alopecia areata.

This sequence joins TRBV27 and TRBJ2-5; no clear D. V dropped 2 bases and J dropped 4 bases, with 8 bases sitting between them. Per the germline V gene, CDR1 is MNHEY and CDR2 is SMNVEV (reference sequence). CDR3 size: 13 residues. For the CDR3, the DNA is TGTGCCAGCAGTTTAGGTCGTCGAGAGACCCAGTACTTC. This gives the protein CASSLGRRETQYF.

J is TRBJ2-1 and V is TRBV29-1; D perhaps matches TRBD2 (7 bases). Trimming pared 3 bases from V and 4 bases from J, leaving 10 bases between. Germline values: CDR1 SQVTM, CDR2 ANQGSEA. CDR3 length: 13 amino acids. The CDR3 loop is CSVEEGGYNEQFF. The CDR3 DNA follows: TGCAGCGTTGAGGAGGGGGGGTACAATGAGCAGTTCTTC.

The V and J genes are TRBV30 and TRBJ2-1, with 7 bases that match TRBD2. The CDR3 covers 10 residues. V trimming: 8 bases; J trimming: 7 bases; junction bases outside the gene matches: 2. Germline V gene data show CDR1 as GTSNPN and CDR2 as SVGIG (reference sequence). The CDR3 DNA sequence: TGTGCCGGGGAGGGGAATGAGCAGTTCTTC. Translation: CAGEGNEQFF.

The chain is built from TRBV9 and TRBJ2-2; D perhaps matches TRBD1 (5 bases). V was clipped by 2 bases and J by 3 bases, with 5 bases between them. The CDR3 has 13 residues. In germline, CDR1 is SGDLS, CDR2 YYNGEE. As DNA, the CDR3 is TGTGCCAGCAGCGTGACAGACACCGGGGAGCTGTTTTTT. The encoded protein is CASSVTDTGELFF.

The chain employs TRBV6-6 and TRBJ1-1, with TRBD1 matching 9 bases. The CDR3 contains 10 residues. V lost 8 bases to trimming and J lost 8 bases; unmatched junction nucleotides: 0. Germline V CDR1 and CDR2: MNHNY, SVGAGI (reference sequence). CDR3 in amino acids: CASGQGEAFF. The DNA for the CDR3 is TGTGCCAGCGGACAGGGGGAAGCTTTCTTT.

The chain has TRBV4-2 and TRBJ2-1; no definite D call. The CDR3 has 14 residues. CDR1 LGHNA and CDR2 YNFKEQ come from the germline V gene. The V end was cut by 3 bases, the J end by 4 bases, with 10 bases between. The CDR3 sequence: CASSQVDGYNEQFF. For the CDR3, the DNA is TGTGCCAGCAGCCAGGTCGATGGATACAATGAGCAGTTCTTC.

This clone was seen a few times. The chain has TRBV29-1 and TRBJ1-2; tentative D call: TRBD1 (5 bases). V dropped 2 bases and J dropped 10 bases, with 11 bases sitting between them. The CDR3 has 11 residues. Germline values: CDR1 SQVTM, CDR2 ANQGSEA. This chain's CDR3 is CSVEPRVDYTF. The CDR3 nucleotides read TGCAGCGTTGAACCCAGGGTTGACTACACCTTC.

The chain is built from TRBV9 and TRBJ2-3; the D gene is possibly TRBD2 (7 bases). The CDR3 loop spans 18 amino acids. V was clipped by 3 bases and J by 6 bases, with 26 bases between them. Per germline, CDR1 SGDLS and CDR2 YYNGEE. The CDR3 reads CASSARGAFSAIGDTQYF. The CDR3 nucleotides read TGTGCCAGCAGCGCTCGGGGGGCATTTAGCGCCATCGGCGATACGCAGTATTTT.

This chain joins TRBV27 and TRBJ2-4; no clear D gene. CDR3 length: 15 amino acids. V gave up 4 bases and J gave up 8 bases, with 18 bases separating them. Germline V gene lookup returns CDR1 MNHEY and CDR2 SMNVEV (reference sequence). CDR3 nucleotide sequence: TGTGCCAGCAGTTCTGAGTATGCATACAAGGACATTCAGTACTTC. Its translation is CASSSEYAYKDIQYF.

The V call is TRBV7-8, the J call TRBJ2-1, with D maybe TRBD2 (6 bases). This CDR3 contains 16 residues. Looked up from germline, CDR1 is SGHVS and CDR2 is FQNEAQ. The germline V and J ends were trimmed by 1 base and 4 bases, with 14 bases remaining between them. The CDR3 region has the DNA TGTGCCAGCAGCTTAGTCGTGGGGACTCGATACAATGAGCAGTTCTTC. It yields the protein CASSLVVGTRYNEQFF.

The chain is built from TRBV4-1 and TRBJ2-3; maybe TRBD2 (5 bases). The V gene's germline CDR1 is MGHRA and CDR2 YSYEKL. V was clipped by 1 base and J by 8 bases, with 10 bases between them. CDR3 length: 13 residues. The CDR3 protein is CASSQGLSRTQYF. CDR3 nucleotide sequence: TGCGCCAGCAGCCAAGGACTATCTCGTACGCAGTATTTT.

The rearrangement links TRBV9 to TRBJ1-2; 8 nucleotides align to TRBD1. The V gene's germline CDR1 is SGDLS and CDR2 YYNGEE. The CDR3 contains 15 residues. Unmatched junction bases numbered 13, after V lost 4 bases and J lost 8 bases. DNA for the CDR3: TGTGCCAGCAGCCCGGGGGACAGGCCGCTTTGGGGCTACACCTTC. Protein: CASSPGDRPLWGYTF.

This clone appeared a few times. The CDR3 region has the DNA TGTGCTCTCCAAGCCCTTCAAGAGACCCAGTACTTC. Encoded protein: CALQALQETQYF. The chain couples TRBV2 to TRBJ2-5; D unresolved. The CDR3 is 12 amino acids. CDR1 and CDR2 (germline): SNHLY, FYNNEI.

This clone was counted a few times. The chain combines TRBV7-9 with TRBJ2-6, with D perhaps TRBD1 (5 bases). CDR3 size: 16 residues. The germline V gene has CDR1 SEHNR and CDR2 FQNEAQ (reference sequence). The V gene lost 3 bases and the J gene lost 0 bases, with 9 bases spanning the gap. CDR3 nucleotide sequence: TGTGCCAGCAGCTTTCGGCAGGGCTCTGGGGCCAACGTCCTGACTTTC. Encoded protein: CASSFRQGSGANVLTF.

V and J are TRBV6-5 and TRBJ2-7; D ambiguous. CDR3 length: 14 residues. V was shortened by 4 bases and J by 1 base, with 11 bases between the two germline ends. Germline V gene data show CDR1 as MNHEY and CDR2 as SVGAGI. The CDR3 bases are TGTGCCAGCAGTTCCGGACCGGGTTCCTACGAGCAGTACTTC. Its translation is CASSSGPGSYEQYF.

V is TRBV4-3 and J is TRBJ2-7; 7 bases align to TRBD2. V gave up 4 bases and J gave up 2 bases; unmatched junction bases: 8. The germline gives CDR1 LGHNA, CDR2 YSLEER. This CDR3 is built from 15 residues. DNA of the CDR3: TGCGCCAGCAGCCCGGGGGGTAGCGGGCCCTACGAGCAGTACTTC. It codes for CASSPGGSGPYEQYF.

This clone was counted between two and nine times. The chain uses TRBV7-9 and TRBJ1-4; no definite D call. Germline V lookup: CDR1 SEHNR, CDR2 FQNEAQ (reference sequence). The V gene lost 5 bases and the J gene lost 8 bases, with 9 bases spanning the gap. The CDR3 spans 12 residues. CDR3 loop: CASSPSMEKLFF. CDR3 DNA: TGTGCCAGCAGCCCAAGTATGGAAAAACTGTTTTTT.

The count of this clone is one. The J gene is TRBJ2-7, the V gene TRBV2; 8 bases are shared with TRBD1. Germline V gives CDR1 SNHLY, CDR2 FYNNEI. With 8 bases clipped from V and 2 bases from J, the junction kept 14 bases outside the gene matches. The CDR3 length is 16 residues. The CDR3 here is CASRPMRQGLAYEQYF. In nucleotides, the CDR3 is TGTGCCAGCCGTCCAATGCGACAGGGGTTGGCCTACGAGCAGTACTTC.

The CDR3 DNA sequence: TGTGCCAGCAGCATGACCCCCGAGGCACAACGAGGGCAGTACTTC. Residues: CASSMTPEAQRGQYF. The chain joins TRBV7-9 to TRBJ2-7; no reliable D call. The CDR3 loop spans 15 amino acids. Germline loops: CDR1 SEHNR, CDR2 FQNEAQ (reference sequence). The V end lost 5 bases, the J end lost 9 bases, and 23 bases lay between the germline ends.

The chain recombines TRBV5-1 with TRBJ2-5; D gene uncertain. Trimming stripped 1 base from V and 4 bases from J, with 14 bases between. In germline, CDR1 is SGHRS, CDR2 YFSETQ. The CDR3 length is 15 residues. The CDR3 nucleotides are TGCGCCAGCAGCTTGAAGGACGACGTCGGAGAGACCCAGTACTTC. This codes for CASSLKDDVGETQYF.

This clone was seen a handful of times. The rearrangement uses TRBV7-2 and TRBJ2-4, with 14 bases that match TRBD2. Germline V gene lookup returns CDR1 SGHTA and CDR2 FQGNSA. This CDR3 comprises 18 residues. After removal of 4 bases from V and 0 bases from J, the junction contained 5 bases not matched to a gene. In DNA form, the CDR3 reads TGTGCCAGCAGCTCGGGACTAGCGGGGGAGCTAGCCAAAAACATTCAGTACTTC. This codes for CASSSGLAGELAKNIQYF.

The count of this clone is one. J is TRBJ2-5 and V is TRBV4-1; D is ambiguous. V shed 2 bases and J shed 5 bases, with 6 bases lying between them. Germline-derived CDR1 and CDR2 are MGHRA and YSYEKL. The CDR3 length is 12 residues. CDR3 DNA sequence: TGCGCCAGCAGCCAAAAAGCGGAGACCCAGTACTTC. Residues: CASSQKAETQYF.

The DNA of the CDR3 is TGCGCCAGCAGCGGGGGACATTCGAACACTGAAGCTTTCTTT. This codes for CASSGGHSNTEAFF. V is TRBV5-1 and J is TRBJ1-1, with D possibly being TRBD1 (6 bases). Germline CDR1 reads SGHRS; CDR2 reads YFSETQ. V was pared by 4 bases and J by 1 base, with 11 bases between. The CDR3 is 14 residues long.

J is TRBJ2-7 and V is TRBV29-1; weak D call: TRBD1 (5 bases). V was clipped by 7 bases and J by 5 bases, with 12 bases between them. The germline CDR1 and CDR2 sequences are SQVTM and ANQGSEA. The CDR3 consists of 11 residues. In DNA, the CDR3 is TGCAGCGCTTGGGGCAGGGACGAGCAGTACTTC. Its translation: CSAWGRDEQYF.